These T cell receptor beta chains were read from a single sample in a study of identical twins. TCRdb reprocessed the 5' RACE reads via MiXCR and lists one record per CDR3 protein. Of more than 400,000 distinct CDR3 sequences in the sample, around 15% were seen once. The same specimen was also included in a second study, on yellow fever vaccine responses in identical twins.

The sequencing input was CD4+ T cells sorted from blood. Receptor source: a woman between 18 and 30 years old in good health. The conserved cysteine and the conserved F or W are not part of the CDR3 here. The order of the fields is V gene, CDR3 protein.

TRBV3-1 ASRDTGGRGYT
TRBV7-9 ASSMGAGDTGELF
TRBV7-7 ASSTRGLETQY
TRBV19 ASTTRTYGYT
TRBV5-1 ASSLEGTAPYEQY
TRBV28 ASTLQGPGPNEKLF
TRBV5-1 ASNPSWGLSAYNEQF
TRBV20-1 CARDPDRIFRGETQY
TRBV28 ASSSPSGTATDTQY
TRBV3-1 ASSQGGQWSGELF
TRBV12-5 ASSGQGQDQPQH